These T cell receptor beta chains were read from a single sample in a study of cytomegalovirus exposure and HLA in healthy donors. Sequencing was performed with immunoSEQ multiplex PCR; in TCRdb, only in-frame clones are kept and a portion is missing. The table includes over 150,000 clones, about four fifths detected once. The sample taken for sequencing was PBMCs. Receptors originate from a male donor in good health and CMV-seropositive. CDR3s include the opening cysteine and the closing phenylalanine or tryptophan. The D gene is left open where the match is weak. Size values are once, few and many counts, or a class for expanded clones, and some rows have none.

D gene	V gene	clone size	J gene	CDR3 protein	CDR3 DNA
TRBD1	TRBV19	NA	TRBJ1-5	CASSETGGSNQPQHF	TGTGCCAGTAGTGAAACAGGGGGTAGCAATCAGCCCCAGCATTTT
NA	TRBV4-1	NA	TRBJ2-7	CASSHSGKSSYEQYF	TGCGCCAGCAGCCACTCAGGGAAAAGCTCCTACGAGCAGTACTTC
NA	TRBV5-4	NA	TRBJ1-4	CASSSNSLSEKLFF	TGTGCCAGCAGCTCGAACAGTTTGAGCGAAAAACTGTTTTTT
TRBD1	TRBV6-1	NA	TRBJ1-3	CASSRTGVSGNTIYF	TGTGCCAGCAGTCGGACAGGGGTCTCTGGAAACACCATATATTTT
NA	TRBV10-3	NA	TRBJ2-6	CAIRDSSGANVLTF	TGTGCCATCAGGGACAGCTCTGGGGCCAACGTCCTGACTTTC
TRBD2	TRBV4-3	NA	TRBJ2-1	CASSQKGLAGSNEQFF	TGCGCCAGCAGCCAGAAGGGACTAGCGGGGTCCAATGAGCAGTTCTTC
TRBD2	TRBV27	NA	TRBJ2-1	CASSLLTAGGNEQFF	TGTGCCAGCAGTTTATTAACGGCGGGGGGGAATGAGCAGTTCTTC
TRBD1	TRBV6-5	few	TRBJ1-5	CASGGGGDGNQPQHF	TGTGCCAGTGGCGGAGGGGGCGATGGGAATCAGCCCCAGCATTTT
NA	TRBV7-2	NA	TRBJ2-3	CASSPLGGDTQYF	TGTGCCAGCAGCCCCTTGGGGGGAGATACGCAGTATTTT
TRBD2	TRBV9	NA	TRBJ2-2	CASSVAEGGKYAGELFF	TGTGCCAGCAGCGTAGCTGAGGGAGGGAAGTATGCCGGGGAGCTGTTTTTT
NA	TRBV28	NA	TRBJ1-5	CASSPYAGSNQPQHF	TGTGCCAGCAGCCCCTACGCGGGAAGCAATCAGCCCCAGCATTTT
TRBD2	TRBV27	NA	TRBJ2-7	CASSSGGPYEQYF	TGTGCCAGCAGTTCGGGGGGGCCCTACGAGCAGTACTTC
TRBD1	TRBV6-5	NA	TRBJ1-6	CASSSGQGYSPLHF	TGTGCCAGCAGTTCGGGACAGGGATATTCACCCCTCCACTTT
NA	TRBV11-2	NA	TRBJ2-7	CASSLAHEQYF	TGTGCCAGCAGTCTAGCGCACGAGCAGTACTTC
NA	TRBV6-6	NA	TRBJ1-5	CAITTFPGQPQHF	TGTGCCATCACGACATTTCCGGGACAGCCCCAGCATTTT
TRBD2	TRBV7-8	NA	TRBJ2-7	CASNPGTSGYGRAHEQYF	TGTGCCAGCAACCCCGGGACTAGCGGGTACGGACGGGCCCACGAGCAGTACTTC
NA	TRBV4-3	NA	TRBJ1-2	CASSQDRTGNYGYTF	TGCGCCAGCAGCCAAGATCGGACGGGGAACTATGGCTACACCTTC
NA	TRBV28	NA	TRBJ2-2	CASSYLEPGELFF	TGTGCCAGCAGCTACCTTGAGCCCGGGGAGCTGTTTTTT
TRBD2	TRBV19	once	TRBJ2-3	CASSIGLAGTDTQYF	TGTGCCAGTAGTATAGGACTAGCGGGCACAGATACGCAGTATTTT
TRBD1	TRBV2	once	TRBJ2-1	CASVRDRGMLGNYNEQFF	TGTGCCAGCGTCCGGGACAGGGGGATGTTGGGGAACTACAATGAGCAGTTCTTC
TRBD1	TRBV9	NA	TRBJ1-1	CASSGRQGKTEAFF	TGTGCCAGCAGCGGAAGACAGGGTAAAACTGAAGCTTTCTTT
NA	TRBV5-1	NA	TRBJ1-1	CASSPGGAGTEAFF	TGCGCCAGCAGCCCGGGGGGCGCAGGCACTGAAGCTTTCTTT
NA	TRBV6-5	NA	TRBJ1-2	CASSYSTRGTYGYTF	TGTGCCAGCAGTTACTCTACCAGGGGAACCTATGGCTACACCTTC
TRBD1	TRBV5-1	NA	TRBJ2-3	CASSMGQITDTQYF	TGCGCCAGCAGCATGGGACAGATCACAGATACGCAGTATTTT
TRBD2	TRBV2	NA	TRBJ2-7	CASSEGLAGGYEQYF	TGTGCCAGCAGTGAAGGACTAGCGGGGGGTTACGAGCAGTACTTC
TRBD1	TRBV28	NA	TRBJ1-2	CASSLRGTDYGYTF	TGTGCCAGCAGTTTACGAGGGACAGACTATGGCTACACCTTC
TRBD2	TRBV6-1	few	TRBJ2-3	CASSPTSGYTDTQYF	TGTGCCAGCAGCCCCACTAGCGGTTACACAGATACGCAGTATTTT
NA	TRBV9	NA	TRBJ2-1	CASSVERFREQFF	TGTGCCAGCAGCGTAGAGAGATTTCGTGAGCAGTTCTTC
TRBD1	TRBV5-1	NA	TRBJ2-3	CASRSMGQGADTQYF	TGCGCCAGCAGGTCGATGGGACAGGGAGCGGATACGCAGTATTTT
TRBD1	TRBV10-3	NA	TRBJ1-1	CAISESDREGTEAFF	TGTGCCATCAGTGAGTCAGACAGGGAAGGGACTGAAGCTTTCTTT
NA	TRBV9	NA	TRBJ1-2	CASTLTGTQNYTF	TGTGCCAGCACCCTGACAGGTACCCAGAACTACACCTTC
TRBD2	TRBV5-4	NA	TRBJ2-7	CASSLYSGGVDEQYF	TGTGCCAGCAGCTTGTATAGCGGGGGGGTCGACGAGCAGTACTTC
NA	TRBV7-7	NA	TRBJ2-2	CASSLGGTNTGELFF	TGTGCCAGCAGCTTAGGCGGGACGAACACCGGGGAGCTGTTTTTT
TRBD1	TRBV19	NA	TRBJ1-1	CASSLQDRVETEAFF	TGTGCCAGTAGTCTACAAGACAGGGTTGAGACTGAAGCTTTCTTT
NA	TRBV12-1	NA	TRBJ1-2	CARTGVYGYTF	TGTGCCAGGACAGGGGTCTATGGCTACACCTTC
TRBD1	TRBV5-4	few	TRBJ1-2	CASSLRQGAPGYTF	TGTGCCAGCAGCTTGCGGCAGGGGGCCCCTGGCTACACCTTC
TRBD1	TRBV5-1	NA	TRBJ1-1	CASSPNQGRQGAEAFF	TGCGCCAGCAGCCCAAACCAGGGACGACAGGGGGCTGAAGCTTTCTTT
TRBD1	TRBV7-8	NA	TRBJ2-7	CASSSNRGPDEQYF	TGTGCCAGCAGCTCAAACAGGGGGCCCGACGAGCAGTACTTC
NA	TRBV18	NA	TRBJ1-1	CASSPTQGNTEAFF	TGTGCCAGCTCACCAACACAGGGGAACACTGAAGCTTTCTTT
TRBD1	TRBV7-8	NA	TRBJ1-5	CASSLVGTGNQPQHF	TGTGCCAGCAGCTTAGTAGGGACAGGGAATCAGCCCCAGCATTTT
TRBD1	TRBV27	few	TRBJ2-7	CASSPTGSGAYEQYF	TGTGCCAGCAGTCCGACAGGGTCTGGGGCCTACGAGCAGTACTTC
NA	TRBV12-2	NA	TRBJ2-5	CASRQTSGRVPETQYF	TGTGCAAGTCGCCAGACTAGCGGGAGGGTGCCAGAGACCCAGTACTTC
TRBD1	TRBV5-4	NA	TRBJ2-7	CASTRTGALSYEQYF	TGTGCCAGCACCCGTACAGGGGCATTGTCCTACGAGCAGTACTTC
TRBD1	TRBV6-1	NA	TRBJ2-4	CASSPGPWDSQYF	TGTGCCAGCAGCCCTGGGCCCTGGGACAGTCAGTACTTC
TRBD2	TRBV27	NA	TRBJ2-7	CASSPRLAGGPLTEQYF	TGTGCCAGCAGTCCTAGACTAGCGGGAGGGCCTCTGACCGAGCAGTACTTC
TRBD2	TRBV4-3	medium-sized	TRBJ2-5	CASSQERGGQETQYF	TGCGCCAGCAGCCAAGAGCGGGGGGGCCAAGAGACCCAGTACTTC
TRBD2	TRBV9	NA	TRBJ2-1	CASSATAGGPALRYNEQFF	TGTGCCAGCAGCGCGACCGCGGGGGGGCCCGCCCTCCGCTACAATGAGCAGTTCTTC
NA	TRBV28	NA	TRBJ2-1	CASSLTALEQFF	TGTGCCAGCAGCCTAACTGCGCTTGAGCAGTTCTTC
NA	TRBV7-9	NA	TRBJ2-5	CASSPRESETQYF	TGTGCCAGCAGCCCCAGGGAATCGGAGACCCAGTACTTC
TRBD2	TRBV30	NA	TRBJ2-3	CAWRAVGLAEDTQYF	TGTGCCTGGAGGGCCGTTGGACTAGCGGAAGATACGCAGTATTTT
NA	TRBV6-5	NA	TRBJ2-7	CASSYRGQPVEQYF	TGTGCCAGCAGTTACCGAGGGCAACCGGTCGAGCAGTACTTC
NA	TRBV6-5	NA	TRBJ2-1	CASRTTRSSYNEQFF	TGTGCCAGCCGTACCACAAGAAGCTCCTACAATGAGCAGTTCTTC
TRBD1	TRBV5-4	once	TRBJ2-2	CASSLEGGNTGELFF	TGTGCCAGCAGCTTGGAAGGGGGCAACACCGGGGAGCTGTTTTTT
TRBD1	TRBV5-1	NA	TRBJ2-5	CASSLKGTGSQETQYF	TGCGCCAGCAGCCTAAAAGGGACAGGGTCACAAGAGACCCAGTACTTC